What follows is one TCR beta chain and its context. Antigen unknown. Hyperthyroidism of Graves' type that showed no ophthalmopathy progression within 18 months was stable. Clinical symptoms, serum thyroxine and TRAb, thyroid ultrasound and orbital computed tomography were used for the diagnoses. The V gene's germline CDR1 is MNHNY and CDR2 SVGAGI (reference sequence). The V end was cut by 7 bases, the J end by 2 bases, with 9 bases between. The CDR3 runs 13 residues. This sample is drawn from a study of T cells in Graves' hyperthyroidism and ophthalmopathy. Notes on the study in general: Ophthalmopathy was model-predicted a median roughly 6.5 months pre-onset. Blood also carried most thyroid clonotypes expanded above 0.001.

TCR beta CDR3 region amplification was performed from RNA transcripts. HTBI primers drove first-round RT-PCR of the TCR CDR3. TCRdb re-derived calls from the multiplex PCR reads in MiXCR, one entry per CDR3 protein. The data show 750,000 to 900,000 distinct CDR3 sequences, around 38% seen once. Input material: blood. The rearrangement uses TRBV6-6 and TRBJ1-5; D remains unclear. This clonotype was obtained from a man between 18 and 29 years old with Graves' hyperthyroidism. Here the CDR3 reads CASTRDGNQPQHF. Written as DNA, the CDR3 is TGTGCCAGCACCCGAGATGGCAATCAGCCCCAGCATTTT.